The 24 T cell receptor beta chains below were found in one sample sequenced in a study of T cell repertoires in cytomegalovirus infection. MiXCR was run by TCRdb on the reads, yielding one entry per CDR3 protein. The data hold roughly 730,000 distinct CDR3 sequences, with about 33% observed a single time. Antigen specificity for these receptors is unknown. Material: cultured PBMCs, obtained from culture after CMV antigen stimulation. These receptors were taken from a human donor in good health (CMV status not recorded). Some clones in this sample may be carry-over from other donors' samples.

Turning to this clonotype: A much larger clone differs by one base, so this may be a read error. The chain uses TRBV7-6 and TRBJ2-7; TRBD1 matches at 10 bases. Germline loops: CDR1 SGHVS, CDR2 FNYEAQ. CDR3 size: 14 residues. Losses at the gene ends were 3 bases for V and 3 bases for J; bases not matched to a gene: 2. CDR3 sequence: CASSFGDRGYEQYF. DNA for the CDR3: TGTGCCAGCAGCTTTGGGGACAGGGGCTACGAGCAGTACTTC.

The rearrangement links TRBV27 to TRBJ1-5, with a possible D match to TRBD1 (5 bases). Trimming cost V 6 bases and J 5 bases, with 11 bases left between them. CDR3 size: 13 residues. Per germline, CDR1 MNHEY and CDR2 SMNVEV (reference sequence). This CDR3 is CASRGPRDQPQHF. CDR3 DNA sequence: TGTGCCAGCAGGGGGCCGCGGGATCAGCCCCAGCATTTT.

This sequence joins TRBV4-3 and TRBJ2-1; D gene ambiguous. CDR1 and CDR2 from the germline V gene are LGHNA and YSLEER. This CDR3 comprises 15 residues. V was shortened by 3 bases and J by 3 bases, with 12 bases between the two germline ends. The CDR3 bases are TGCGCCAGCAGCCAGACTCCGGGCCACTACAATGAGCAGTTCTTC. It specifies CASSQTPGHYNEQFF.

Only a few counts were recorded for this clonotype. The chain links TRBV29-1 to TRBJ2-1; possibly TRBD2 for D (6 bases). This CDR3 contains 13 residues. Trimming shortened V by 4 bases and J by 6 bases, and 13 bases separated the two germline ends. Germline CDR1 is SQVTM and CDR2 is ANQGSEA. CDR3 loop: CSVAGDLTNEQFF. CDR3 nucleotides: TGCAGCGTTGCGGGGGACCTAACCAATGAGCAGTTCTTC.

The CDR3 protein is CASSPYSGGPDEQFF. The CDR3 DNA reads TGTGCCAGCTCTCCTTATAGCGGGGGGCCCGATGAGCAGTTCTTC. This rearrangement joins TRBV18 to TRBJ2-1; 10 bases are a match to TRBD2. This CDR3 is 15 amino acids long. The V gene end was trimmed by 6 bases and the J gene end by 8 bases; junction bases not matched to a gene: 10. Germline-derived CDR1 and CDR2 are KGHSH and LQKENI.

The chain couples TRBV20-1 to TRBJ1-2; no clear D gene. The germline V and J ends were trimmed by 1 base and 1 base, with 13 bases remaining between them. Germline V lookup: CDR1 DFQATT, CDR2 SNEGSKA (reference sequence). This CDR3 comprises 15 residues. The CDR3 region has the DNA TGCAGTGCTAGAGGCACCGCAGGTCTTAACTATGGCTACACCTTC. This codes for CSARGTAGLNYGYTF.

The chain has TRBV5-6 and TRBJ1-1; tentative D call: TRBD1 (5 bases). The CDR3 has 16 residues. From germline, CDR1 is SGHDT and CDR2 YYEEEE. V lost 2 bases to trimming and J lost 0 bases, with 14 bases between them. The CDR3 spells CASSFDIGVLNTEAFF. Here the CDR3 DNA reads TGTGCCAGCAGCTTTGATATAGGGGTCCTGAACACTGAAGCTTTCTTT.

The rearrangement joins TRBV5-1 to TRBJ1-1; D gene ambiguous. The CDR3 contains 15 residues. V was pared by 0 bases and J by 1 base, with 10 bases between. Germline V gene data show CDR1 as SGHRS and CDR2 as YFSETQ. CDR3 nucleotide sequence: TGCGCCAGCAGCTTGGCCGTTGCAGGGAACACTGAAGCTTTCTTT. Amino acids: CASSLAVAGNTEAFF.

This clonotype was observed at least ten times. The rearrangement uses TRBV6-2 or TRBV6-3 and TRBJ2-3; D call uncertain. The CDR3 extends over 11 amino acids. The V gene's germline CDR1 is MNHEY and CDR2 SVGEGT. The ends were cut back, 7 bases at V and 2 bases at J, with 4 bases in the middle. For the CDR3, the DNA is TGTGCCAGCACAAACACAGATACGCAGTATTTT. This codes for CASTNTDTQYF.

V gene TRBV6-2 or TRBV6-3 combines with J gene TRBJ2-1; 12 nucleotides line up with TRBD1. J was trimmed by 9 bases and V by 6 bases; bases with no gene match: 9. The CDR3 is 15 amino acids. Germline V gene lookup returns CDR1 MNHEY and CDR2 SVGEGT. DNA of the CDR3: TGTGCCAGCAGCAAGGGACAGGGGGCCCTCGTTGAGCAGTTCTTC. Its translation is CASSKGQGALVEQFF.

J is TRBJ1-2 and V is TRBV4-1; unclear D gene. V lost 1 base, J lost 2 bases, and 8 bases lay in between. In germline, CDR1 is MGHRA, CDR2 YSYEKL. The CDR3 length is 14 residues. CDR3 DNA: TGCGCCAGCAGCCAAGTAAACACGAACTATGGCTACACCTTC. Its translation is CASSQVNTNYGYTF.

The table lists this clonotype with many counts. This chain links TRBV7-2 with TRBJ1-4; no firm D call. Germline CDR1 SGHTA, CDR2 FQGNSA. Trimming pared 2 bases from V and 7 bases from J, leaving 8 bases between. The CDR3 loop spans 13 amino acids. The CDR3 DNA is TGTGCCAGCAGCTTACGGGAGGGTGAAAAACTGTTTTTT. Protein: CASSLREGEKLFF.

The rearrangement uses TRBV29-1 and TRBJ2-3; a possible D gene is TRBD2 (6 bases). Germline V gives CDR1 SQVTM, CDR2 ANQGSEA. V was cut by 7 bases and J by 4 bases, with 18 bases left in between. The CDR3 consists of 14 residues. Written as DNA, the CDR3 is TGCAGCGCTGGTCTCGGCGGGGATTCAGATACGCAGTATTTT. It translates to CSAGLGGDSDTQYF.

The chain carries TRBV6-1 and TRBJ1-2; tentative D call: TRBD1 (6 bases). Trimming took 4 bases from V and 4 from J, leaving 13 bases between them. Germline lookup yields CDR1 MNHNS and CDR2 SASEGT. The CDR3 covers 14 residues. The CDR3 DNA reads as TGTGCCAGCAGTGCTACAGGGCCCACCTATGGCTACACCTTC. This encodes CASSATGPTYGYTF.

This sequence joins TRBV7-9 and TRBJ1-4, with a possible D match to TRBD1 (5 bases). Trimming removed 3 bases from V and 8 bases from J, with 19 bases in between. CDR1 is SEHNR and CDR2 is FQNEAQ in the germline V gene (reference sequence). This CDR3 is built from 16 residues. The CDR3 loop reads CASSFTRQTGQEKLFF. Written as DNA, the CDR3 is TGTGCCAGCAGCTTTACTAGACAGACGGGGCAGGAAAAACTGTTTTTT.

This clonotype came up many times. The V gene is TRBV6-2 or TRBV6-3, the J gene TRBJ2-1, with 11 nucleotides matching TRBD2. V lost 5 bases, J lost 9 bases, and 12 bases stayed unmatched. CDR3 length: 16 amino acids. Germline V gene lookup returns CDR1 MNHEY and CDR2 SVGEGT. CDR3 bases: TGTGCCAGCAGTCGTATAGCGGGAGGGGCCAGGGGTGAGCAGTTCTTC. It is translated as CASSRIAGGARGEQFF.

The table lists this clonotype with a few counts. The chain carries TRBV12-3 or TRBV12-4 and TRBJ2-1; 8 bases agree with TRBD1. V gave up 5 bases and J gave up 7 bases; unmatched junction bases: 7. The CDR3 extends over 14 amino acids. CDR3 nucleotide sequence: TGTGCCAGCAGTAGGGGCAGGGGGCCAAATGAGCAGTTCTTC. Protein: CASSRGRGPNEQFF.

This clonotype showed up just once. The gene calls are TRBV28 and TRBJ1-6, with D uncertain. The CDR3 has 12 amino acids. V lost 8 bases, J lost 5 bases, and 7 bases lay in between. Germline CDR1 is MDHEN and CDR2 is SYDVKM. In DNA form, the CDR3 reads TGTGCCAGCCAAAAGAATAATTCACCCCTCCACTTT. Amino acids: CASQKNNSPLHF.

This clonotype was observed a handful of times. In DNA, the CDR3 is TGTGCCAGCAGCCAAGTAGGTTCTAGGGCTGATGAGCAGTTCTTC. Its translation is CASSQVGSRADEQFF. The chain carries TRBV14 and TRBJ2-1, with D unclear. CDR3 length: 15 residues. Trimming cost V 1 base and J 8 bases, with 15 bases left between them. The germline V gene encodes CDR1 SGHDN and CDR2 FVKESK.

The gene calls are TRBV6-5 and TRBJ2-2; D remains unclear. The length of the CDR3 is 14 residues. In germline, CDR1 is MNHEY, CDR2 SVGAGI. V was clipped by 4 bases and J by 13 bases, with 19 bases between them. The CDR3 sequence: CASSWLYSWLGLFF. The CDR3 coding sequence is TGTGCCAGCAGTTGGTTGTACAGCTGGTTGGGGCTGTTTTTT.

The chain recombines TRBV6-2 or TRBV6-3 with TRBJ2-7; the D gene is possibly TRBD2 (6 bases). This CDR3 comprises 15 residues. Germline V CDR1 and CDR2: MNHEY, SVGEGT. Trimming took off 6 bases at V and 7 bases at J, with 22 bases between the two ends. In DNA, the CDR3 is TGTGCCAGCAGCACCGCTCTCCTAGCCGGAGGGGAGCAGTACTTC. Translating gives CASSTALLAGGEQYF.

In this sample, this clonotype turned up once. The V gene is TRBV30, the J gene TRBJ1-2; D might be TRBD1 (6 bases). Between the trimmed V and J ends, which lost 5 bases and 6 bases, there was a span of 10 bases. From germline, CDR1 is GTSNPN and CDR2 SVGIG (reference sequence). The length of the CDR3 is 11 residues. The chain's CDR3 is CAWQGFNGYTF. CDR3 bases: TGTGCCTGGCAGGGGTTTAATGGCTACACCTTC.

V is TRBV20-1 and J is TRBJ1-4, with D maybe TRBD1 (5 bases). The CDR3 contains 14 residues. Germline V gene sequence: CDR1 DFQATT, CDR2 SNEGSKA (reference sequence). Trimming cost V 5 bases and J 3 bases, with 13 bases left between them. The CDR3 loop reads CSARSGTANEKLFF. The CDR3 DNA sequence: TGCAGTGCTCGATCCGGGACTGCTAATGAAAAACTGTTTTTT.

J is TRBJ2-1 and V is TRBV7-8; 9 nucleotides agree with TRBD2. The CDR3 spans 16 residues. The germline V gene encodes CDR1 SGHVS and CDR2 FQNEAQ. The V and J ends lost 3 bases and 7 bases, in that order; junction bases with no gene match: 10. The CDR3 spells CASSFPPGLAWNEQFF. The CDR3 nucleotides read TGTGCCAGCAGCTTTCCCCCGGGACTAGCTTGGAATGAGCAGTTCTTC.